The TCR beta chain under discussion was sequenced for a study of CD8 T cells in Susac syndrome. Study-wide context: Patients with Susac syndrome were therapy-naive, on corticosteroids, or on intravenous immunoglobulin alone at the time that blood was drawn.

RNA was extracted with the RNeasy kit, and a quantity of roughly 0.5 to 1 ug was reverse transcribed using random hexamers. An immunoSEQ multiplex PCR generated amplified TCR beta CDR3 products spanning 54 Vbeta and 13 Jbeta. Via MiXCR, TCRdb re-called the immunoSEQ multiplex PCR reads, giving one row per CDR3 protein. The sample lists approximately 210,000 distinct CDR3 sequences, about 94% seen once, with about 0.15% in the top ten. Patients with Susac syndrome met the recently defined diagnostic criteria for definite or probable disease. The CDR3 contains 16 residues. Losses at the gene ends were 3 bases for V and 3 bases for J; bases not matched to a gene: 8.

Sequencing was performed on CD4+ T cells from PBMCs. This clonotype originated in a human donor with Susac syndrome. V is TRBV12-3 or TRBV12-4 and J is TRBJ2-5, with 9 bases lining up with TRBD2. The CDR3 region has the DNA TGTGCCAGCAGTTTGGCCCTTGGCGGGGGGGAAGAGACCCAGTACTTC. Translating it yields CASSLALGGGEETQYF.